This TCR beta chain was documented in a study of T-cell memory formation after mild COVID-19. Each CDR3 protein gets one entry after TCRdb re-called the 5' RACE reads with MiXCR. The sample comprises 300,000 to 350,000 distinct CDR3 sequences, around 15% of which are singletons, and roughly 23% rests with the top ten. This CDR3 has 14 residues. CDR1 and CDR2 (germline): MNHEY, SVGAGI. V was pared by 4 bases and J by 8 bases, with 15 bases between. The receptor was isolated from a man younger than 30 who had mild COVID-19 (a few samples of this study predate the infection). Cell type and time point are not known. This chain connects TRBV6-5 to TRBJ1-3; D not certain. The material sequenced was PBMCs or a T cell subset sorted from them (not recorded which). As DNA, the CDR3 is TGTGCCAGCAGTTTGAACACCGGCGGGGACACCATATATTTT. Protein product: CASSLNTGGDTIYF.